Each of the 20 T cell receptor beta chains below was sequenced from the same sample in a study of blood T cell repertoires in COVID-19. Produced via immunoSEQ multiplex PCR; TCRdb's table is partial and in-frame only. This sample has about 180,000 clones, with about 79% found just once. Material: peripheral blood. The receptors were gathered from a woman in her seventies with acute or convalescent COVID-19.

The chain is built from TRBV5-1 and TRBJ2-5; TRBD2 is a possible D gene (7 bases). The CDR3 contains 15 residues. Looked up from germline, CDR1 is SGHRS and CDR2 is YFSETQ. V was shortened by 0 bases and J by 1 base, with 10 bases between the two germline ends. Here the CDR3 reads CASSLGGGGQETQYF. CDR3 sequence (DNA): TGCGCCAGCAGCTTGGGCGGGGGCGGCCAAGAGACCCAGTACTTC.

This CDR3 reads CASSPQSNQPQHF. CDR3 bases: TGTGCCAGCAGCCCCCAGTCAAATCAGCCCCAGCATTTT. The chain carries TRBV7-2 and TRBJ1-5; D remains unclear. CDR1 and CDR2 from the germline V gene are SGHTA and FQGNSA. V lost 5 bases, J lost 4 bases, and 9 bases lay in between. The CDR3 has 13 amino acids. The full variable domain, rest sourced from reference TRBV7-2 and TRBJ1-5, is GAGVSQSPSNKVTEKGKDVELRCDPISGHTALYWYRQSLGQGLEFLIYFQGNSAPDKSGLPSDRFSAERTGGSVSTLTIQRTQQEDSAVYLCASSPQSNQPQHFGDGTRLSIL.

This clone was found once. This chain connects TRBV3-1 (or the pseudogene TRBV3-2) to TRBJ1-1; a possible D gene is TRBD1 (5 bases). Germline V lookup: CDR1 LGHDT, CDR2 YNNKEL (reference sequence). Trimming stripped 3 bases from V and 6 bases from J, with 17 bases between. The CDR3 runs 15 residues. CDR3 sequence (DNA): TGTGCCAGCAGCCAGAACTGGGAGGGGAAAGCTGAAGCTTTCTTT. It yields the protein CASSQNWEGKAEAFF.

This chain joins TRBV4-1 and TRBJ2-1; 14 bases match TRBD2. Germline loops: CDR1 MGHRA, CDR2 YSYEKL. V lost 5 bases, J lost 1 base, and 13 bases stayed unmatched. The CDR3 has 20 amino acids. Written as DNA, the CDR3 is TGCGCCAGCAGCGGGACCCTCGGGACTAGCGGGAGAAAGTCCTACAATGAGCAGTTCTTC. Its translation: CASSGTLGTSGRKSYNEQFF.

The rearrangement links TRBV19 to TRBJ2-5, with D maybe TRBD1 (7 bases). V lost 5 bases and J lost 5, with 18 bases in between. This CDR3 is built from 15 residues. The V gene's germline CDR1 is LNHDA and CDR2 SQIVND (reference sequence). The CDR3 DNA follows: TGTGCCAGTAGTCACCAACAGGGGACTTGGGAGACCCAGTACTTC. It yields the protein CASSHQQGTWETQYF.

V and J are TRBV19 and TRBJ1-4, with no clear D. CDR3 length equals 13 residues. The V and J ends lost 3 bases and 1 base respectively, with 3 bases between them. The germline V gene encodes CDR1 LNHDA and CDR2 SQIVND (reference sequence). The CDR3 protein is CASSIGTNEKLFF. CDR3 coding DNA: TGTGCCAGTAGTATCGGAACTAATGAAAAACTGTTTTTT.

This chain uses TRBV4-2 with TRBJ1-2, with D maybe TRBD1 (5 bases). This CDR3 comprises 16 residues. The germline CDR1 and CDR2 sequences are LGHNA and YNFKEQ. Trimming cost V 2 bases and J 8 bases, with 21 bases left between them. The CDR3 reads CASSQSSRQSSGGYTF. The CDR3 DNA reads as TGTGCCAGCAGCCAATCTTCGCGACAGTCCTCTGGGGGCTACACCTTC.

This chain connects TRBV11-3 to TRBJ2-1, with 9 bases that match TRBD1. The CDR3 sequence is 15 residues long. V was clipped by 4 bases and J by 7 bases; unmatched bases: 8. Germline V lookup: CDR1 SGHNT, CDR2 YENEEA. CDR3 amino acids: CASSSRTGDRNEQFF. Here the CDR3 DNA reads TGTGCCAGCAGCTCACGGACAGGGGACAGGAATGAGCAGTTCTTC.

This clone was recorded a few times. The J gene is TRBJ2-2, the V gene TRBV5-5; D remains unclear. CDR3 length equals 13 residues. The germline V and J ends were trimmed by 0 bases and 7 bases, with 7 bases remaining between them. The germline V gene encodes CDR1 SGHKS and CDR2 YYEKEE (reference sequence). The CDR3 DNA is TGTGCCAGCAGCTTGGCGGTGAACGGGGAGCTGTTTTTT. Protein sequence: CASSLAVNGELFF.

This chain connects TRBV2 to TRBJ2-2; 10 bases match TRBD1. J was trimmed by 4 bases and V by 6 bases; bases with no gene match: 5. Germline assignment: CDR1 SNHLY and CDR2 FYNNEI. This CDR3 contains 15 residues. The CDR3 loop is CASSATGGGTGELFF. Written as DNA, the CDR3 is TGTGCCAGCAGCGCGACAGGGGGCGGCACCGGGGAGCTGTTTTTT. The complete variable domain, with remaining parts taken from reference TRBV2 and TRBJ2-2, reads EPEVTQTPSHQVTQMGQEVILRCVPISNHLYFYWYRQILGQKVEFLVSFYNNEISEKSEIFDDQFSVERPDGSNFTLKIRSTKLEDSAMYFCASSATGGGTGELFFGEGSRLTVL.

J is TRBJ1-2 and V is TRBV5-6; D is unresolved. V was shortened by 1 base and J by 5 bases, with 15 bases between the two germline ends. The CDR3 is 15 amino acids. The germline CDR1 and CDR2 sequences are SGHDT and YYEEEE. The CDR3 loop reads CASSLYGRKQYGYTF. As DNA, the CDR3 is TGTGCCAGCAGCTTGTATGGCAGAAAACAGTATGGCTACACCTTC. The full variable domain, completed using reference TRBV5-6 and TRBJ1-2, is DAGVTQSPTHLIKTRGQQVTLRCSPKSGHDTVSWYQQALGQGPQFIFQYYEEEERQRGNFPDRFSGHQFPNYSSELNVNALLLGDSALYLCASSLYGRKQYGYTFGSGTRLTVV.

V usage is TRBV6-4 and J usage is TRBJ1-1; the match to TRBD1 covers 7 bases. Germline-derived CDR1 and CDR2 are MRHNA and SNTAGT. Losses at the gene ends were 7 bases for V and 5 bases for J; bases not matched to a gene: 7. This CDR3 contains 13 residues. The CDR3 reads CASIISGGTEAFF. In DNA form, the CDR3 reads TGTGCCAGCATTATTTCAGGGGGAACTGAAGCTTTCTTT.

The V gene is TRBV5-1, the J gene TRBJ2-6, with unresolved D. CDR1 and CDR2 (germline): SGHRS, YFSETQ. With 4 bases removed from V and 2 bases from J, the gap between germline ends came to 10 bases. This CDR3 region has 15 residues. CDR3 protein: CASSLQITGANVLTF. DNA for the CDR3: TGCGCCAGCAGCCTCCAGATTACTGGGGCCAACGTCCTGACTTTC.

V is TRBV19 and J is TRBJ2-3; D may be TRBD1 (5 bases). Germline V lookup: CDR1 LNHDA, CDR2 SQIVND (reference sequence). CDR3 length equals 15 residues. V shed 9 bases and J shed 1 base, with 17 bases lying between them. The CDR3 DNA is TGTGCCAGCCGAGATTCGGCAGGGCGCACAGATACGCAGTATTTT. This codes for CASRDSAGRTDTQYF.

To note about this clone: A much larger clone lies one base from this, so it may be a read error. The same CDR3 can be traced to other DNA sequences in this sample. J is TRBJ2-5 and V is TRBV6-4; 12 nucleotides agree with TRBD2. Germline V CDR1 and CDR2: MRHNA, SNTAGT. This CDR3 comprises 17 residues. The CDR3 spells CASSDLRLAGEGETQYF. CDR3 nucleotides: TGTGCCAGCAGTGACCTTCGACTAGCGGGAGAAGGAGAGACCCAATACTTC.

The rearrangement links TRBV19 to TRBJ2-5, with 8 bases lining up with TRBD1. Germline V CDR1 and CDR2: LNHDA, SQIVND (reference sequence). The length of the CDR3 is 14 residues. The junction had 7 bases not matched to a gene; V was cut back by 10 bases and J by 0 bases. The CDR3 loop is CATRDRRYQETQYF. Written as DNA, the CDR3 is TGTGCCACTCGGGACAGGCGGTACCAAGAGACCCAGTACTTC.

This clone was observed once. V gene TRBV6-6 combines with J gene TRBJ2-3; no clear D. With 6 bases removed from V and 8 bases from J, the gap between germline ends came to 18 bases. The germline V gene encodes CDR1 MNHNY and CDR2 SVGAGI (reference sequence). The CDR3 has 14 residues. As DNA, the CDR3 is TGTGCCAGCAGGCTAGAACCTCTCGCCGGTACGCAGTATTTT. It is translated as CASRLEPLAGTQYF.

This clone has more than one count but fewer than ten. The chain couples TRBV30 to TRBJ2-2; possible D gene TRBD1, 6 bases. The CDR3 runs to 16 residues. Germline V gives CDR1 GTSNPN, CDR2 SVGIG (reference sequence). With 1 base removed from V and 4 bases from J, the gap between germline ends came to 16 bases. The DNA for the CDR3 is TGTGCCTGGAGTGGGAATAAGGGGGTAGGCACCGGGGAGCTGTTTTTT. It translates to CAWSGNKGVGTGELFF.

The chain links TRBV19 to TRBJ1-5; tentatively, D is TRBD1 (5 bases). Germline V lookup: CDR1 LNHDA, CDR2 SQIVND (reference sequence). Trimming took off 5 bases at V and 1 base at J, with 9 bases between the two ends. The CDR3 is made up of 14 amino acids. This chain's CDR3 is CASSAGPSNQPQHF. The CDR3 DNA sequence: TGTGCCAGTAGTGCGGGACCGAGCAATCAGCCCCAGCATTTT.

The chain employs TRBV5-1 and TRBJ1-1, with D perhaps matching TRBD1 (5 bases). The CDR3 sequence is 16 residues long. Looked up from germline, CDR1 is SGHRS and CDR2 is YFSETQ. V was cut by 4 bases and J by 5 bases, with 21 bases left in between. CDR3 nucleotide sequence: TGCGCCAGCAGCCCCGCAGGGAGGCCTAGTTCTACTGAAGCTTTCTTT. Amino acids: CASSPAGRPSSTEAFF.